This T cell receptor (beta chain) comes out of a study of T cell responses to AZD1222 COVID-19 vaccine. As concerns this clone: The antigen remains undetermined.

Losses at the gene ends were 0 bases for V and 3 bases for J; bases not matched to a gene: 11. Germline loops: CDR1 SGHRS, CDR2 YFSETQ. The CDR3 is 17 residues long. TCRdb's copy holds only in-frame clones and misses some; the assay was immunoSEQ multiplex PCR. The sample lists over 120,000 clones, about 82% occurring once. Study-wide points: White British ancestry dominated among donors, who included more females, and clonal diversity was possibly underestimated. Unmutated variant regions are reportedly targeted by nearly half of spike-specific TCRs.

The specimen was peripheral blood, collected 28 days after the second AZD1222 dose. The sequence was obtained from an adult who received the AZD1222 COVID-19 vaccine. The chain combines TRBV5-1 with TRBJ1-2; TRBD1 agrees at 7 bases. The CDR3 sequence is CASSLAGVWTGDYGYTF. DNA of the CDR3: TGCGCCAGCAGCTTGGCGGGGGTTTGGACAGGAGACTATGGCTACACCTTC. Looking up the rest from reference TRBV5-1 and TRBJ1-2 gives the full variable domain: KAGVTQTPRYLIKTRGQQVTLSCSPISGHRSVSWYQQTPGQGLQFLFEYFSETQRNKGNFPGRFSGRQFSNSRSEMNVSTLELGDSALYLCASSLAGVWTGDYGYTFGSGTRLTVV.